This entry lists 23 T cell receptor beta chains sequenced from one sample in a study of cytomegalovirus exposure and HLA in healthy donors. The primer mix had 60 Vbeta and 13 Jbeta primers. Clones were sequenced by immunoSEQ multiplex PCR, and TCRdb holds only the in-frame ones, with some missing. The profile covers 100,000 to 150,000 clones, with less than 80% appearing a single time and 4% taken by the ten largest. Material for sequencing was PBMCs. These receptors all come from a man in his forties in good health and CMV-seropositive.

This clone has just a few counts. The V gene is TRBV15, the J gene TRBJ1-2; the match to TRBD1 covers 7 bases. Germline lookup yields CDR1 LNHNV and CDR2 YYDKDF (reference sequence). J lost 6 bases, V lost 1 base, and 11 bases had no gene match. The CDR3 covers 16 residues. This CDR3 reads CATSRGLDRVKDGYTF. The CDR3 DNA is TGTGCCACCAGCAGAGGCCTCGACAGGGTGAAGGATGGCTACACCTTC.

The V and J genes are TRBV5-4 and TRBJ2-4; TRBD2 agrees at 7 bases. The CDR3 sequence is 14 residues long. The germline V gene encodes CDR1 SGHNT and CDR2 YYREEE (reference sequence). After removal of 0 bases from V and 9 bases from J, the junction contained 6 bases not matched to a gene. CDR3 amino acids: CASSLDASGGIQYF. Written as DNA, the CDR3 is TGTGCCAGCAGCTTGGATGCTAGCGGCGGCATTCAGTACTTC.

V and J are TRBV15 and TRBJ2-1, with 8 bases that match TRBD2. Per germline, CDR1 LNHNV and CDR2 YYDKDF (reference sequence). The CDR3 runs to 16 residues. The V gene end was trimmed by 2 bases and the J gene end by 3 bases; junction bases not matched to a gene: 6. The CDR3 is CATSRPLAGFYNEQFF. CDR3 nucleotide sequence: TGTGCCACCAGCAGACCTTTAGCGGGGTTCTACAATGAGCAGTTCTTC.

The chain recombines TRBV30 with TRBJ1-5, with a possible D match to TRBD1 (5 bases). The CDR3 totals 12 residues. With 3 bases removed from V and 4 bases from J, the gap between germline ends came to 7 bases. The germline V gene has CDR1 GTSNPN and CDR2 SVGIG (reference sequence). CDR3 protein: CAWRQGNQPQHF. CDR3 DNA sequence: TGTGCCTGGAGGCAGGGAAATCAGCCCCAGCATTTT.

J is TRBJ2-5 and V is TRBV11-3; 7 bases are shared with TRBD1. The CDR3 length is 15 residues. After removal of 4 bases from V and 0 bases from J, the junction contained 5 bases not matched to a gene. Germline assignment: CDR1 SGHNT and CDR2 YENEEA. CDR3 nucleotide sequence: TGTGCCAGCAGCTCGCGGACAGGCGACCAAGAGACCCAGTACTTC. Protein: CASSSRTGDQETQYF.

The V and J genes are TRBV6-1 and TRBJ2-7; no definite D call. In germline, CDR1 is MNHNS, CDR2 SASEGT. Trimming stripped 1 base from V and 5 bases from J, with 6 bases between. This CDR3 region has 12 residues. This CDR3 reads CASSEGANEQYF. The CDR3 region has the DNA TGTGCCAGCAGTGAAGGGGCTAACGAGCAGTACTTC.

This chain uses TRBV28 with TRBJ1-2, with 7 bases lining up with TRBD1. There are 12 residues in the CDR3. Trimming cost V 6 bases and J 5 bases; bases outside gene matches: 3. Germline CDR1 reads MDHEN; CDR2 reads SYDVKM. CDR3 nucleotides: TGTGCCAGCAGCAGGGGGTTGTATGGCTACACCTTC. It yields the protein CASSRGLYGYTF.

The J gene is TRBJ1-1, the V gene TRBV19, with D possibly TRBD1 on 5 matching bases. The CDR3 totals 16 residues. V was clipped by 6 bases and J by 2 bases, with 19 bases between them. CDR1 and CDR2 from the germline V gene are LNHDA and SQIVND (reference sequence). DNA of the CDR3: TGTGCCAGTAGGCCAGAAACTTGGGGGGATAACACTGAAGCTTTCTTT. This gives the protein CASRPETWGDNTEAFF.

Only one count was recorded for this clone. The chain recombines TRBV6-6 with TRBJ2-1; D is undetermined. The germline V gene encodes CDR1 MNHNY and CDR2 SVGAGI (reference sequence). V shed 3 bases and J shed 8 bases, with 11 bases lying between them. CDR3 length: 13 amino acids. The CDR3 loop is CASSYWAADEQFF. Here the CDR3 DNA reads TGTGCCAGCAGTTATTGGGCCGCCGATGAGCAGTTCTTC.

This clone was detected a few times. The chain carries TRBV9 and TRBJ2-3, with 8 bases matching TRBD2. This CDR3 contains 15 residues. After removal of 4 bases from V and 2 bases from J, the junction contained 6 bases not matched to a gene. Germline assignment: CDR1 SGDLS and CDR2 YYNGEE. The CDR3 region is CASSFSGGLTDTQYF. The CDR3 DNA follows: TGTGCCAGCAGCTTTTCGGGGGGGCTCACAGATACGCAGTATTTT.

This clone was found a few times. The chain recombines TRBV7-8 with TRBJ2-2; no definite D call. Germline lookup yields CDR1 SGHVS and CDR2 FQNEAQ. The CDR3 spans 15 residues. V was cut by 1 base and J by 1 base, with 7 bases left in between. This chain's CDR3 is CASSLDSRNTGELFF. DNA for the CDR3: TGTGCCAGCAGCTTAGATTCGCGGAACACCGGGGAGCTGTTTTTT.

This clone was seen a handful of times. The V call is TRBV7-9, the J call TRBJ2-7; TRBD1 matches 8 bases. V lost 3 bases, J lost 3 bases, and 1 base stayed unmatched. The CDR3 extends over 13 amino acids. Germline CDR1 and CDR2: SEHNR and FQNEAQ (reference sequence). The CDR3 DNA reads as TGTGCCAGCAGCTTGGGACAGGTCTACGAGCAGTACTTC. This codes for CASSLGQVYEQYF.

The V and J genes are TRBV19 and TRBJ2-1, with 8 nucleotides matching TRBD2. Germline V lookup: CDR1 LNHDA, CDR2 SQIVND (reference sequence). The CDR3 length is 13 residues. Losses at the gene ends were 2 bases for V and 12 bases for J; bases not matched to a gene: 6. In DNA form, the CDR3 reads TGTGCCAGTAGTATACTCGGACTAGCCGGGCAGTTCTTC. This sequence encodes CASSILGLAGQFF.

V gene TRBV7-2 combines with J gene TRBJ2-1; 7 bases fit TRBD2. Trimming removed 1 base from V and 5 bases from J; junction bases left unmatched: 5. The germline CDR1 and CDR2 sequences are SGHTA and FQGNSA. The CDR3 has 15 amino acids. CDR3 nucleotide sequence: TGTGCCAGCAGCTTAGACGGGAGGACTAACAATGAGCAGTTCTTC. Protein product: CASSLDGRTNNEQFF. Using reference TRBV7-2 and TRBJ2-1 for the parts outside the CDR3, the full variable domain is GAGVSQSPSNKVTEKGKDVELRCDPISGHTALYWYRQSLGQGLEFLIYFQGNSAPDKSGLPSDRFSAERTGGSVSTLTIQRTQQEDSAVYLCASSLDGRTNNEQFFGPGTRLTVL.

This sequence joins TRBV10-2 and TRBJ2-2, with TRBD1 matching over 8 bases. The CDR3 length is 13 residues. The trim removed 10 bases at V and 3 bases at J, leaving 4 bases unmatched. CDR1 is WSHSY and CDR2 is SAAADI in the germline V gene. Written as DNA, the CDR3 is TGCGCCACCGGACAGGGATACACCGGGGAGCTGTTTTTT. Translated: CATGQGYTGELFF.

J is TRBJ2-7 and V is TRBV7-9; possibly TRBD1 for D (6 bases). Germline V gene sequence: CDR1 SEHNR, CDR2 FQNEAQ (reference sequence). Trimming removed 5 bases at V and 5 bases at J, with 19 bases between. The CDR3 spans 15 residues. CDR3 region: CASSPGYRDIHEQYF. CDR3 DNA: TGTGCCAGCAGCCCAGGCTACCGGGACATCCACGAGCAGTACTTC.

V usage is TRBV7-8 and J usage is TRBJ1-5, with D maybe TRBD1 (5 bases). CDR3 length: 14 amino acids. V was clipped by 1 base and J by 3 bases, with 7 bases between them. The germline CDR1 and CDR2 sequences are SGHVS and FQNEAQ. This CDR3 is CASSLDRYNQPQHF. In DNA form, the CDR3 reads TGTGCCAGCAGCTTAGACAGGTACAATCAGCCCCAGCATTTT.

Regarding this clone: Other DNA sequences within the sample encode an identical CDR3. The V and J genes are TRBV6-1 and TRBJ1-2; TRBD1 matches 7 bases. The CDR3 length is 16 residues. Germline CDR1 is MNHNS and CDR2 is SASEGT. J was trimmed by 4 bases and V by 2 bases; bases with no gene match: 10. The CDR3 is CASSEPLDRRFYGYTF. The DNA for the CDR3 is TGTGCCAGCAGTGAACCACTGGACAGGAGATTCTATGGCTACACCTTC.

This clone was detected a few times. The genes are TRBV4-2 and TRBJ2-7; D might be TRBD2 (5 bases). Trimming left V 0 bases short and J 4 bases short, with 13 bases between. Germline V gene data show CDR1 as LGHNA and CDR2 as YNFKEQ. There are 15 residues in the CDR3. The CDR3 DNA sequence: TGTGCCAGCAGCCAAGATCTTAGTGGGGAGTACGAGCAGTACTTC. Amino acid sequence: CASSQDLSGEYEQYF.

This clone occurred a few times. The rearrangement joins TRBV6-5 to TRBJ2-4; possible D gene TRBD1, 6 bases. This CDR3 is built from 15 residues. Germline CDR1 is MNHEY and CDR2 is SVGAGI. Trimming stripped 4 bases from V and 4 bases from J, with 14 bases between. CDR3 region: CASSSMDRPKNIQYF. The CDR3 region has the DNA TGTGCCAGCAGTTCAATGGACAGACCTAAAAACATTCAGTACTTC.

The chain couples TRBV29-1 to TRBJ1-3, with D maybe TRBD1 (5 bases). The CDR3 sequence is 17 residues long. Germline V CDR1 and CDR2: SQVTM, ANQGSEA. Trimming removed 0 bases from V and 0 bases from J, with 15 bases in between. The CDR3 loop reads CSVEDRRGPNSGNTIYF. Written as DNA, the CDR3 is TGCAGCGTTGAAGATCGGAGGGGCCCCAACTCTGGAAACACCATATATTTT.

The chain recombines TRBV7-2 with TRBJ2-2; 7 positions agree with TRBD2. The CDR3 loop spans 16 amino acids. Trimming took 2 bases from V and 3 from J; bases not matched to a gene: 6. From germline, CDR1 is SGHTA and CDR2 FQGNSA. This chain's CDR3 is CASSLSSAGDTGELFF. CDR3 coding DNA: TGTGCCAGCAGCTTATCGTCGGCGGGGGACACCGGGGAGCTGTTTTTT.

The V call is TRBV13, the J call TRBJ1-4; D might be TRBD1 (6 bases). The CDR3 length is 15 residues. Germline V lookup: CDR1 PRHDT, CDR2 FYEKMQ (reference sequence). Trimming took 0 bases from V and 3 from J, leaving 8 bases between them. CDR3 loop: CASSLGKGANEKLFF. The DNA for the CDR3 is TGTGCCAGCAGCTTAGGAAAGGGGGCTAATGAAAAACTGTTTTTT.